The entry below gives a single T cell receptor beta chain sequence along with its context. The antigen remains unidentified. The CDR3 length is 15 residues. Germline V gives CDR1 SGHRS, CDR2 YFSETQ. Trimming took off 7 bases at V and 8 bases at J, with 22 bases between the two ends. MiXCR, run by TCRdb on the 5' RACE reads, gives a single entry per CDR3 protein. This sample has 200,000 to 250,000 distinct CDR3 sequences, with around 16% found just once. These data originate in a study of CD8 T cells in ankylosing spondylitis. Regarding the study as a whole: Characteristic, it appeared, of ankylosing spondylitis blood was a TCR beta motif of several highly homologous variants.

This sequence was found in a male donor with ankylosing spondylitis. The source material was blood, either unsorted or a sorted T cell fraction (not recorded which). The chain carries TRBV5-1 and TRBJ2-1, with TRBD2 as a possible D gene (7 bases). This chain's CDR3 is CASSYEGGLGDEQFF. The CDR3 DNA reads as TGCGCCAGCTCCTATGAGGGGGGGCTTGGGGATGAGCAGTTCTTC.